The source of this TCR beta chain is a study of blood T cell repertoires in COVID-19. Turning to the study itself: The United States, Italy and Spain were the sources of the acute and convalescent COVID-19 samples. From T cells, B-cell-depleted T cells, or PBMCs came the material, which was cDNA or gDNA.

The germline gives CDR1 LNHNV, CDR2 YYDKDF (reference sequence). This CDR3 is built from 11 residues. V lost 1 base, J lost 9 bases, and 5 bases lay in between. The table came from immunoSEQ multiplex PCR; TCRdb's copy has only in-frame clones and leaves some out. Of 40,000 to 60,000 clones detected, more than 65% appear once; the ten largest clones hold roughly 10%. Only one count was recorded for this clone. The origin of this receptor is a woman in her 70s with acute or convalescent COVID-19. The V call is TRBV15, the J call TRBJ2-3; D is unclear. The sample was peripheral blood. The CDR3 bases are TGTGCCACCAGCAGAGCAGGAACGCAGTATTTT. This translates into CATSRAGTQYF.